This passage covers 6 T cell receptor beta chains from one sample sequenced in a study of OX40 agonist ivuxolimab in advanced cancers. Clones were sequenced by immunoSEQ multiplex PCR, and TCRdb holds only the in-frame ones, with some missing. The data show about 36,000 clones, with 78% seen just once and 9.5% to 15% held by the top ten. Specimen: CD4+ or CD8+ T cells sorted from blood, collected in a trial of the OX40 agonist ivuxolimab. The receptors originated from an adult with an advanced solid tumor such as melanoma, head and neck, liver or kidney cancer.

CDR3 coding DNA: TGTGCCAGCAGCTTCACAAATGAGCAGTTCTTC. It yields the protein CASSFTNEQFF. The chain carries TRBV7-9 and TRBJ2-1; D uncertain. Trimming cost V 3 bases and J 7 bases, with 4 bases left between them. The CDR3 consists of 11 residues. Germline lookup yields CDR1 SEHNR and CDR2 FQNEAQ (reference sequence).

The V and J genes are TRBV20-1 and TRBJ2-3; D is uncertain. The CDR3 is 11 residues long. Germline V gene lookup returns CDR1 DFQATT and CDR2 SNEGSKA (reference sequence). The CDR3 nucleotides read TGCTCCCAGGAGAGCACAGATACGCAGTATTTT. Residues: CSQESTDTQYF.

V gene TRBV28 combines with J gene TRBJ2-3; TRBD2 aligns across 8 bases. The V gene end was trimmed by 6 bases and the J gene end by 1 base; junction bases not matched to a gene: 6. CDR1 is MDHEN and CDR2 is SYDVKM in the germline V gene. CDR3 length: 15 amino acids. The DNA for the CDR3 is TGTGCCAGCAGCTCAGCGGGAGACGGCACAGATACGCAGTATTTT. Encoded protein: CASSSAGDGTDTQYF.

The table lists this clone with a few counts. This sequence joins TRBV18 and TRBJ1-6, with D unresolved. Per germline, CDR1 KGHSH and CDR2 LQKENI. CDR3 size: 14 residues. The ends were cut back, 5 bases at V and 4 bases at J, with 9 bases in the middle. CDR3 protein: CASSKQPYNSPLHF. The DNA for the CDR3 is TGTGCCAGCTCAAAACAGCCTTATAATTCACCCCTCCACTTT. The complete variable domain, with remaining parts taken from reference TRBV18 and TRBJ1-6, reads NAGVMQNPRHLVRRRGQEARLRCSPMKGHSHVYWYRQLPEEGLKFMVYLQKENIIDESGMPKERFSAEFPKEGPSILRIQQVVRGDSAAYFCASSKQPYNSPLHFGNGTRLTVT.

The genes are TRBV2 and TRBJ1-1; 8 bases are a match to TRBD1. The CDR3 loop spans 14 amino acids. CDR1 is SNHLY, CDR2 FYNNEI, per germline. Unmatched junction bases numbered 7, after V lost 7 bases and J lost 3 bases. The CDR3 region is CASILQGGDTEAFF. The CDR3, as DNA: TGTGCCAGCATCTTACAGGGGGGGGACACTGAAGCTTTCTTT.

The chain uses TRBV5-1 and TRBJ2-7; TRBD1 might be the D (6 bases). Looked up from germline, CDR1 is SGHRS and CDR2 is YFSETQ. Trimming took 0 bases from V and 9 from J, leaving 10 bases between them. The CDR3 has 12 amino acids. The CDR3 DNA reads TGCGCCAGCAGCTTGGGGACAGACGCGCAGTACTTC. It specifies CASSLGTDAQYF.